Shown below are 16 T cell receptor beta chains from a single sample sequenced in a study of sequential checkpoint blockade in melanoma. As to treatment: randomized to nivolumab then ipilimumab (arm A) or the reverse (arm B). Produced via immunoSEQ multiplex PCR; TCRdb's table is partial and in-frame only. This sample has around 40,000 clones; 70% to 90% occur once, and the top ten carry less than 15%. This specimen was CD8+ T cells sorted from blood (inferred from file names), taken from a patient given nivolumab and ipilimumab in sequence. The receptor source for this set is a human donor with melanoma.

V is TRBV7-2 and J is TRBJ2-7; a possible D gene is TRBD2 (6 bases). The germline CDR1 and CDR2 sequences are SGHTA and FQGNSA. The CDR3 is 14 residues long. Trimming removed 3 bases from V and 1 base from J, with 10 bases in between. CDR3 coding DNA: TGTGCCAGCAGCTTGGTCGGGAGTTCCTACGAGCAGTACGTC. This translates into CASSLVGSSYEQYV.

The chain recombines TRBV27 with TRBJ2-7; 7 bases are shared with TRBD1. This CDR3 has 14 amino acids. After removal of 8 bases from V and 3 bases from J, the junction contained 10 bases not matched to a gene. Germline CDR1 MNHEY, CDR2 SMNVEV (reference sequence). The chain's CDR3 is CASALVAGGYEQYF. CDR3 coding DNA: TGTGCCAGCGCCCTAGTGGCAGGGGGCTACGAGCAGTACTTC.

V is TRBV6-1 and J is TRBJ1-3; 7 bases map to TRBD1. V shed 2 bases and J 0 bases; nucleotides not matched to a gene: 4. The CDR3 runs 16 residues. Germline values: CDR1 MNHNS, CDR2 SASEGT. The CDR3 DNA reads TGTGCCAGCAGTGAAACGGACAGGTACTCTGGAAACACCATATATTTT. As protein: CASSETDRYSGNTIYF.

This clone has a single count. Germline and junction disagree at one end, which may indicate a read error. The chain employs TRBV27 and TRBJ2-7, with D unresolved. Germline V gene data show CDR1 as MNHEY and CDR2 as SMNVEV (reference sequence). The CDR3 covers 13 residues. The CDR3 loop is CASSLMTSSEQYF. DNA of the CDR3: TGTGCCAGCAGTTTGATGACTTCCTCCGAGCAGTACTTC.

This clone was recorded a few times. V is TRBV14 and J is TRBJ1-5; 11 bases line up with TRBD1. The V gene end was trimmed by 5 bases and the J gene end by 6 bases; junction bases not matched to a gene: 6. The length of the CDR3 is 15 residues. CDR1 is SGHDN, CDR2 FVKESK, per germline. In DNA form, the CDR3 reads TGTGCCAGCAGCTTGGGACAGGGGGGCGGTCAGCCCCAGCATTTT. Protein sequence: CASSLGQGGGQPQHF.

This sequence joins TRBV11-2 and TRBJ2-7, with TRBD1 matching 8 bases. Germline CDR1 is SGHAT and CDR2 is FQNNGV. V shed 6 bases, J shed 0 bases, and the junction held 7 bases outside the gene matches. CDR3 length: 15 amino acids. In DNA, the CDR3 is TGTGCCAGCAGTTACCGGGACAGGAGCTCCTACGAGCAGTACTTC. It codes for CASSYRDRSSYEQYF.

J is TRBJ1-4 and V is TRBV5-1; D ambiguous. Germline V gene sequence: CDR1 SGHRS, CDR2 YFSETQ. V shed 3 bases and J shed 7 bases, with 7 bases lying between them. The CDR3 spans 12 residues. The CDR3 spells CASSWEGEKLFF. The DNA of the CDR3 is TGCGCCAGCAGCTGGGAGGGTGAAAAACTGTTTTTT.

CDR3 bases: TGTGCCAGCAGTCAGGGAACCCCCTACGAGCAGTACTTC. Translating gives CASSQGTPYEQYF. This chain connects TRBV27 to TRBJ2-7; D might be TRBD1 (5 bases). The V end lost 5 bases, the J end lost 2 bases, and 10 bases lay between the germline ends. Germline V gene sequence: CDR1 MNHEY, CDR2 SMNVEV (reference sequence). The CDR3 runs to 13 residues.

The chain has TRBV7-3 and TRBJ1-5; D gene ambiguous. The CDR3 spans 13 residues. Germline loops: CDR1 SGHTA, CDR2 FQGTGA. With 5 bases removed from V and 3 bases from J, the gap between germline ends came to 8 bases. CDR3 sequence (DNA): TGTGCCAGCAGCCTAGAAAACAATCAGCCCCAGCATTTT. Protein product: CASSLENNQPQHF.

The J gene is TRBJ2-7, the V gene TRBV6-5; D possibly corresponds to TRBD1 (6 bases). The CDR3 is 16 amino acids. The germline V and J ends were trimmed by 2 bases and 0 bases, with 14 bases remaining between them. CDR1 and CDR2 from the germline V gene are MNHEY and SVGAGI. The CDR3 DNA is TGTGCCAGCAGTTACACCCGACAGGCGTACTCCTACGAGCAGTACTTC. Protein sequence: CASSYTRQAYSYEQYF.

For the CDR3, the DNA is TGTGCCAGTAGTATGGAGCGGAACAGGGCTGGGGCCAACGTCCTGACTTTC. Amino acid sequence: CASSMERNRAGANVLTF. This sequence joins TRBV19 and TRBJ2-6, with D maybe TRBD1 (6 bases). The CDR3 runs 17 residues. The germline V and J ends were trimmed by 3 bases and 2 bases, with 14 bases remaining between them. The germline V gene has CDR1 LNHDA and CDR2 SQIVND (reference sequence).

The chain is built from TRBV27 and TRBJ1-2; TRBD1 matches 12 bases. Trimming removed 3 bases from V and 3 bases from J; junction bases left unmatched: 8. The CDR3 contains 17 residues. Germline values: CDR1 MNHEY, CDR2 SMNVEV (reference sequence). CDR3: CASSLRPGQGAYYGYTF. CDR3 DNA: TGTGCCAGCAGTTTGAGGCCGGGACAGGGGGCGTACTATGGCTACACCTTC.

The gene calls are TRBV6-5 and TRBJ2-1; D perhaps matches TRBD1 (5 bases). There are 13 residues in the CDR3. Deletions cut 1 base from V and 10 bases from J, with 11 bases between. CDR1 and CDR2 (germline): MNHEY, SVGAGI. The CDR3 sequence: CASSYYDRIEQFF. The CDR3 region has the DNA TGTGCCAGCAGTTACTATGACAGAATCGAGCAGTTCTTC.

This clone appeared a single time. The chain carries TRBV29-1 and TRBJ2-1, with D perhaps matching TRBD2 (6 bases). V lost 4 bases to trimming and J lost 15 bases, with 10 bases between them. The CDR3 contains 9 residues. Germline V CDR1 and CDR2: SQVTM, ANQGSEA. The CDR3 spells CSVGRDRFF. The CDR3 bases are TGCAGCGTTGGGAGGGATCGGTTCTTC.

The chain combines TRBV15 with TRBJ2-5; D possibly corresponds to TRBD2 (5 bases). This CDR3 is built from 15 residues. Germline V lookup: CDR1 LNHNV, CDR2 YYDKDF (reference sequence). V was shortened by 4 bases and J by 0 bases, with 12 bases between the two germline ends. As DNA, the CDR3 is TGTGCCACCAGCATGACGGGGTCAGACCAAGAGACCCAGTACTTC. Its protein is CATSMTGSDQETQYF.

The chain is built from TRBV27 and TRBJ1-2; 7 nucleotides line up with TRBD1. Germline-derived CDR1 and CDR2 are MNHEY and SMNVEV (reference sequence). J was trimmed by 4 bases and V by 2 bases; bases with no gene match: 4. The CDR3 loop spans 14 amino acids. This CDR3 reads CASSLLPGGYGYTF. As DNA, the CDR3 is TGTGCCAGCAGTTTACTACCAGGGGGCTATGGCTACACCTTC.